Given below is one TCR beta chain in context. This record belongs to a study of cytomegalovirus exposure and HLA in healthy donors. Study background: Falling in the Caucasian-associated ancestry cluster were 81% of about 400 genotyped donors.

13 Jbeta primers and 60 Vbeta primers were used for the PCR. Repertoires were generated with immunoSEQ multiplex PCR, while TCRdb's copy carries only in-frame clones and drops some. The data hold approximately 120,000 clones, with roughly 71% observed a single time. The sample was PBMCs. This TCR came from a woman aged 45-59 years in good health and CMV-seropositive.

For the CDR3, the DNA is TGTGCCAGTAGTGTGGGGGGGGAGACCTACGAGCAGTACTTC. Encoded protein: CASSVGGETYEQYF. V usage is TRBV19 and J usage is TRBJ2-5, with 7 bases that match TRBD2. The J call may be mistaken, given a closer DNA end match to TRBJ2-7. The CDR3 runs 14 residues. CDR1 is LNHDA and CDR2 is SQIVND in the germline V gene (reference sequence).